The 15 T cell receptor beta chains presented below share a single source sample, sequenced in a study of CD4 T cells in relation to SARS-CoV-2 and coronaviruses. Sequencing was performed with immunoSEQ multiplex PCR; in TCRdb, only in-frame clones are kept and a portion is missing. Among 68,000 or so clones, over 90% were seen once, and the ten largest hold under 0.25%. Before the COVID-19 pandemic, during about 2010-2018, CD4+ T cells were taken from unexposed donors. The source material was naive CD4+ T cells from PBMCs. Subset indicated: naive CD4+ T cells isolated by negative enrichment. The receptors stem from a human donor in good health.

The table lists this clone with a few counts. This chain links TRBV9 with TRBJ1-2; possible D gene TRBD1, 5 bases. This CDR3 contains 13 residues. In germline, CDR1 is SGDLS, CDR2 YYNGEE. V was trimmed by 4 bases and J by 5 bases, leaving 12 bases between them. CDR3 sequence (DNA): TGTGCCAGCAGCCTGTTCCCAGGGTATGGCTACACCTTC. Amino acids: CASSLFPGYGYTF.

This rearrangement joins TRBV27 to TRBJ2-3; D is unclear. Germline V gene data show CDR1 as MNHEY and CDR2 as SMNVEV (reference sequence). This CDR3 comprises 13 residues. V gave up 8 bases and J gave up 4 bases, with 13 bases separating them. CDR3 region: CASSWRSADTQYF. The CDR3 region has the DNA TGTGCCAGCTCATGGCGGAGCGCAGATACGCAGTATTTT.

V usage is TRBV28 and J usage is TRBJ2-6; possibly TRBD2 for D (6 bases). Germline V gene sequence: CDR1 MDHEN, CDR2 SYDVKM. V shed 8 bases and J shed 0 bases, with 11 bases lying between them. The CDR3 is made up of 15 amino acids. The CDR3 DNA is TGTGCCAGCGTTTCCGGGAGCTCTGGGGCCAACGTCCTGACTTTC. Its protein is CASVSGSSGANVLTF.

The chain couples TRBV18 to TRBJ1-1; 8 bases agree with TRBD1. Germline CDR1 is KGHSH and CDR2 is LQKENI. J gave up 1 base and V 0 bases, and 1 base lay outside the gene matches. The CDR3 is made up of 15 amino acids. CDR3 coding DNA: TGTGCCAGCTCACCACCCGGGACAGGGAACACTGAAGCTTTCTTT. It yields the protein CASSPPGTGNTEAFF.

The rearrangement joins TRBV18 to TRBJ2-3; D may correspond to TRBD1 or TRBD2 (5 bases each). The CDR3 contains 17 residues. The V gene lost 3 bases and the J gene lost 3 bases, with 19 bases spanning the gap. Per germline, CDR1 KGHSH and CDR2 LQKENI. CDR3 sequence reads: CASSPALSGWGTDTQYF. As DNA, the CDR3 is TGTGCCAGCTCACCCGCTCTTTCGGGCTGGGGGACAGATACGCAGTATTTT.

This clone is a singleton in its sample. This sequence joins TRBV19 and TRBJ2-1, with TRBD2 matching 9 bases. This CDR3 spans 13 amino acids. V was pared by 7 bases and J by 6 bases, with 4 bases of the junction left unmatched. Germline CDR1 reads LNHDA; CDR2 reads SQIVND (reference sequence). In DNA, the CDR3 is TGTGCCAGTATCCCTAGCGGGGCCAATGAGCAGTTCTTC. As protein: CASIPSGANEQFF.

This chain uses TRBV28 with TRBJ2-5; 9 nucleotides agree with TRBD1. V shed 6 bases and J 5 bases; nucleotides not matched to a gene: 13. Germline CDR1 MDHEN, CDR2 SYDVKM. The CDR3 contains 16 residues. The CDR3 here is CASSQQGADLGETQYF. The CDR3 DNA is TGTGCCAGCAGCCAACAGGGGGCCGATTTGGGGGAGACCCAGTACTTC.

The V and J genes are TRBV28 and TRBJ2-1, with 8 bases that match TRBD1. CDR3 length equals 15 residues. Germline loops: CDR1 MDHEN, CDR2 SYDVKM. After removal of 7 bases from V and 1 base from J, the junction contained 6 bases not matched to a gene. The CDR3 coding sequence is TGTGCCAGCAATTTCCGGGACAGGTCCTACAATGAGCAGTTCTTC. It is translated as CASNFRDRSYNEQFF. Full variable domain (rest looked up from reference TRBV28 and TRBJ2-1): DVKVTQSSRYLVKRTGEKVFLECVQDMDHENMFWYRQDPGLGLRLIYFSYDVKMKEKGDIPEGYSVSREKKERFSLILESASTNQTSMYLCASNFRDRSYNEQFFGPGTRLTVL.

J is TRBJ1-2 and V is TRBV5-1; D uncertain. The CDR3 length is 15 residues. Trimming stripped 3 bases from V and 1 base from J, with 13 bases between. From germline, CDR1 is SGHRS and CDR2 YFSETQ. CDR3 region: CASSSSSAGNYGYTF. The CDR3 region has the DNA TGCGCCAGCAGCTCGTCGTCAGCCGGTAACTATGGCTACACCTTC.

V is TRBV19 and J is TRBJ1-5; D is unresolved. This CDR3 region has 17 residues. The germline V and J ends were trimmed by 0 bases and 3 bases, with 15 bases remaining between them. Looked up from germline, CDR1 is LNHDA and CDR2 is SQIVND (reference sequence). The CDR3 region is CASSIDTGEAYNQPQHF. In DNA, the CDR3 is TGTGCCAGTAGTATAGATACCGGGGAGGCTTACAATCAGCCCCAGCATTTT.

The chain employs TRBV9 and TRBJ2-2, with D perhaps TRBD2 (6 bases). The V gene lost 0 bases and the J gene lost 3 bases, with 15 bases spanning the gap. Germline values: CDR1 SGDLS, CDR2 YYNGEE. The CDR3 has 17 amino acids. The CDR3 coding sequence is TGTGCCAGCAGCGTAGGCCGGGGGAGTATGTACACCGGGGAGCTGTTTTTT. Its translation: CASSVGRGSMYTGELFF.

The chain is built from TRBV3-1 (or the pseudogene TRBV3-2) and TRBJ2-7; 10 positions agree with TRBD1. The junction had 5 bases not matched to a gene; V was cut back by 4 bases and J by 5 bases. This CDR3 has 14 residues. Germline CDR1 LGHDT, CDR2 YNNKEL (reference sequence). For the CDR3, the DNA is TGTGCCAGCAGCCGACAGGGGGCTTCCAACGAGCAGTACTTC. Translation gives CASSRQGASNEQYF.

J is TRBJ2-2 and V is TRBV21-1. TRBV21-1 is labeled a pseudogene. CDR3 length: 17 residues. CDR3 in DNA: TGTGCCAGCAGCAAAGGGACCCTCAATGGGGACACCGGGGAGCTGTTTTTT. Its protein is CASSKGTLNGDTGELFF.

The table lists this clone with a few counts. In DNA, the CDR3 is TGTGCCAGCAGCTTAGCCTTCTCTGGAAACACCATATATTTT. This codes for CASSLAFSGNTIYF. V gene TRBV7-3 combines with J gene TRBJ1-3; D is uncertain. CDR3 length: 14 amino acids. Germline values: CDR1 SGHTA, CDR2 FQGTGA. V lost 2 bases to trimming and J lost 0 bases, with 5 bases between them.

The gene calls are TRBV5-6 and TRBJ1-6; D call uncertain. There are 15 residues in the CDR3. Germline V gene sequence: CDR1 SGHDT, CDR2 YYEEEE. V shed 0 bases and J shed 7 bases, with 11 bases lying between them. The CDR3 reads CASSLGAASNSPLHF. The DNA for the CDR3 is TGTGCCAGCAGCTTGGGGGCAGCCTCGAATTCACCCCTCCACTTT.